The subject of this entry is one TCR beta chain. The antigen remains unidentified. Profiling relied on immunoSEQ multiplex PCR, and the TCRdb table lists in-frame clones only, not all of them. The sample includes around 220,000 clones, roughly 88% of them seen just once. These donors were members of the approximately 110-subject validation cohort, a group separate from the roughly 670-subject first cohort. V was pared by 7 bases and J by 5 bases, with 8 bases of the junction left unmatched. CDR1 and CDR2 from the germline V gene are MNHNY and SVGAGI (reference sequence). The CDR3 runs to 14 residues. This specimen comes from a study of cytomegalovirus exposure and HLA in healthy donors. Across the study: A later analysis reported the same platform for the approximately 110 validation repertoires and the roughly 700 first-cohort repertoires. Notes on the study in general: The authors enumerated over 150 TCR beta chains as linked to cytomegalovirus.

This receptor was obtained from a woman under 30 in good health and CMV-seronegative. Sequenced input: PBMCs. This chain connects TRBV6-6 to TRBJ2-5; 9 nucleotides align to TRBD1. The CDR3 here is CASIGDRAYETQYF. The CDR3 DNA sequence: TGTGCCAGCATCGGGGACAGGGCTTACGAGACCCAGTACTTC.